This T cell receptor beta chain was captured in a study of blood T cell repertoires in COVID-19. For the study at large: Samples of COVID-19 (acute and convalescent) were obtained from the United States, Italy and Spain. PBMCs, B-cell-depleted T cells, or T cells were the source of the cDNA or gDNA that made up the material.

This CDR3 is 15 amino acids long. V trimming: 3 bases; J trimming: 8 bases; junction bases outside the gene matches: 11. The germline V gene has CDR1 MNHEY and CDR2 SVGAGI. This clone was detected only once. Assay used: immunoSEQ multiplex PCR; TCRdb lists only in-frame clones, some missing. The repertoire holds some 71,000 clones, with approximately 77% as singletons. The sequence was collected from a woman aged 65 to 85 with acute or convalescent COVID-19. The sequencing sample was made of peripheral blood. The chain combines TRBV6-5 with TRBJ1-2, with 8 bases identical to TRBD1. CDR3 nucleotides: TGTGCCAGCAGTTATGTTCGCGACAGGGGCAGCGGCTACACCTTC. Encoded protein: CASSYVRDRGSGYTF.